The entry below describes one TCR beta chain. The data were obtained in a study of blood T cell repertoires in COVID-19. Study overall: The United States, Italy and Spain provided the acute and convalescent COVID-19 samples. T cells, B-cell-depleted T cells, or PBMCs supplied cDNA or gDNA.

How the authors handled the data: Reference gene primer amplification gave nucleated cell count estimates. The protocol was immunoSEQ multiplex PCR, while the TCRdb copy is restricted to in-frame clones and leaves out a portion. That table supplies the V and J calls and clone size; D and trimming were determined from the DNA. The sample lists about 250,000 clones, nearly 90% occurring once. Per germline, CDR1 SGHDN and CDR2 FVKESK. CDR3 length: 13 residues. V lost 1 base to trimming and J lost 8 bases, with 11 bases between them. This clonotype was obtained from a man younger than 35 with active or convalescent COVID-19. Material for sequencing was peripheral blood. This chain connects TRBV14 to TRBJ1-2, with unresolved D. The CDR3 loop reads CASSQGGNKGYTF. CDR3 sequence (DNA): TGTGCCAGCAGCCAAGGAGGGAACAAGGGCTACACCTTC.